This T cell receptor beta chain was found in a study of regulatory T cells in long-lasting Graves disease. V was clipped by 4 bases and J by 1 base, with 13 bases between them. The CDR3 is 15 amino acids. Per germline, CDR1 LNHDA and CDR2 SQIVND (reference sequence). Specified time point: persistent/refractory GD, antithyroid drugs over 5 years with positive TRAb. Scientists built the TCR library using RNA that was extracted from PBMCs. Arm-PCR of CDR3 regions and iRepertoire HTBI primers were used to build TCR beta libraries. One entry per CDR3 protein results from TCRdb running MiXCR on the multiplex PCR reads. The sample holds around 400,000 distinct CDR3 sequences, roughly a quarter seen once.

The TCR comes from a female donor with Graves disease. V and J are TRBV19 and TRBJ1-1; weak D call: TRBD1 (5 bases). The specimen was peripheral blood mononuclear cells (PBMCs), collected when the disease was refractory, from a patient treated with antithyroid drugs. CDR3 in DNA: TGTGCCAGTAGTAGCCAGGGAAGTAAGAACACTGAAGCTTTCTTT. Protein: CASSSQGSKNTEAFF.